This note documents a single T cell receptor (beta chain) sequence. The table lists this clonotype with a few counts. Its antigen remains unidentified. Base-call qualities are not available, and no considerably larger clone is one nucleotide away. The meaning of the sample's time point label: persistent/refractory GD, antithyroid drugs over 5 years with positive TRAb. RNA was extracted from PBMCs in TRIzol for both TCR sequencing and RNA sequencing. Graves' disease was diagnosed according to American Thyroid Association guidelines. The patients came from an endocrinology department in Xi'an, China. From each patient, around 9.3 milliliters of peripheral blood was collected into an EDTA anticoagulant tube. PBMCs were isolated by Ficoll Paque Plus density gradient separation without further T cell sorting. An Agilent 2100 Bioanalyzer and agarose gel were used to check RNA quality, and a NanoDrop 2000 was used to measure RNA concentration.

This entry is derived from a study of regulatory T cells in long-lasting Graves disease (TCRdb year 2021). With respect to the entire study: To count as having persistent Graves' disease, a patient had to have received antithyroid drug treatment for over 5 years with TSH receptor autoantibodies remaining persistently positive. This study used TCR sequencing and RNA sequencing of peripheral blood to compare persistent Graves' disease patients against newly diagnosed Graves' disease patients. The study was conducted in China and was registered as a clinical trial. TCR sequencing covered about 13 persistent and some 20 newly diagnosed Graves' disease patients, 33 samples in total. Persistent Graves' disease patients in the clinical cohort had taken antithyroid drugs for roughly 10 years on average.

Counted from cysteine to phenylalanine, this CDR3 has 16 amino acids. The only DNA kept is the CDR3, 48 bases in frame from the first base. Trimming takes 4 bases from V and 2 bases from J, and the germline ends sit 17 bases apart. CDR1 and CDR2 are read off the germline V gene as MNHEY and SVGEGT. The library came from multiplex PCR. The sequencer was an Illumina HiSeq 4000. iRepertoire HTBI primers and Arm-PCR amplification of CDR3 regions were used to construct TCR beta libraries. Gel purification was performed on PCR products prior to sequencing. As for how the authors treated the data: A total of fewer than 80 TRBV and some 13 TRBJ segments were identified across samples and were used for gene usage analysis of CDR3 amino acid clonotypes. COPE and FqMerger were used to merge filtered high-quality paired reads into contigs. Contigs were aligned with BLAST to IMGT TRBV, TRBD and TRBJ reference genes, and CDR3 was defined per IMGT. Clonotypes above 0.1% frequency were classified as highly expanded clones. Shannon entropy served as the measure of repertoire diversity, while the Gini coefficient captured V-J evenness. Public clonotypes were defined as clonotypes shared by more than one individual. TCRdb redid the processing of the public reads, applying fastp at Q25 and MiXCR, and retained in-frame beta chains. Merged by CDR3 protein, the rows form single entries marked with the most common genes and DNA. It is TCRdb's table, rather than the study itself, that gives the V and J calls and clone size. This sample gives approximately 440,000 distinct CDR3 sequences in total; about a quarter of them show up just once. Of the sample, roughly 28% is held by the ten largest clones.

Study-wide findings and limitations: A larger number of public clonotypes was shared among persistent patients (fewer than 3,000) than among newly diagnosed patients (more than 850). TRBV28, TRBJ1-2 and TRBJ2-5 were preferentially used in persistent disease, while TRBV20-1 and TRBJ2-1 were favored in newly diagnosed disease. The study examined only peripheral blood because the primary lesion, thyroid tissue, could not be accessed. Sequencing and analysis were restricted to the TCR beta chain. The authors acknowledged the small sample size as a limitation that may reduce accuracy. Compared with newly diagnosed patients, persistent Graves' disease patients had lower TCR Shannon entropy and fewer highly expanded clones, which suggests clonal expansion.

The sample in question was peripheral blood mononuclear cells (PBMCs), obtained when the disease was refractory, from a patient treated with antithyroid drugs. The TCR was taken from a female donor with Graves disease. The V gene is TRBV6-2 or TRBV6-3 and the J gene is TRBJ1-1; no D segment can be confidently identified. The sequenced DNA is TGTGCCAGCAGTTCGGAGGGAGGTCGTATTAACACTGAAGCTTTCTTT. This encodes CASSSEGGRINTEAFF.